This T cell receptor beta chain came from a study of T cells in Graves' hyperthyroidism and ophthalmopathy. Germline values: CDR1 LNHDA, CDR2 SQIVND (reference sequence). CDR3 length equals 12 residues. A note on this clonotype: The junction differs from germline at one of its ends, possibly a read error.

Amplification of TCR beta CDR3 regions used RNA as the template. TCR CDR3 regions were first amplified by RT-PCR with HTBI primers. TCRdb re-called the multiplex PCR reads through MiXCR, storing one row per CDR3 protein. The repertoire includes a few hundred thousand distinct CDR3 sequences, less than 25% of them detected once, and roughly 29% sits in the top ten. Sequenced input: blood. This TCR derives from a man aged 18 to 29 with Graves' hyperthyroidism. The gene calls are TRBV19 and TRBJ1-1, with D unresolved. Here the CDR3 DNA reads TGTGCCAGTAGTACCCTGAACGCTGAAGCTTTCTTT. Translated, it gives CASSTLNAEAFF.